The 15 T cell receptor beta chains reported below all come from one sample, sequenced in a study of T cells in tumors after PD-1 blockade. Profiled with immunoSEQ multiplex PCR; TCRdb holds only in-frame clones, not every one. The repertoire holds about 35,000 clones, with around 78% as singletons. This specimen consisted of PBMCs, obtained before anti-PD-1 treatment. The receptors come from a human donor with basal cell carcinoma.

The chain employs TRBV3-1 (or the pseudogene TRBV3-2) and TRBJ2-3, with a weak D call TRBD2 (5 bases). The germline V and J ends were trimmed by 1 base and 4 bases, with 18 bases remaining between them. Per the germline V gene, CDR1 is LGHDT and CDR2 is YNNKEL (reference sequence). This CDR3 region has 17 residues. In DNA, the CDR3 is TGTGCCAGCAGCCAAGGTTGGGCTAGCCACAGCCCAGATACGCAGTATTTT. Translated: CASSQGWASHSPDTQYF.

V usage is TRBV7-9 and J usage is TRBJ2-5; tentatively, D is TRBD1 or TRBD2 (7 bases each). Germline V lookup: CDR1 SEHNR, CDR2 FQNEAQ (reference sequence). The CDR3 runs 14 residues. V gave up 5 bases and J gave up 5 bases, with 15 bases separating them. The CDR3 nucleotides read TGTGCCAGCAGCGCAGGGGGGGTTCAGGAGACCCAGTACTTC. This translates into CASSAGGVQETQYF.

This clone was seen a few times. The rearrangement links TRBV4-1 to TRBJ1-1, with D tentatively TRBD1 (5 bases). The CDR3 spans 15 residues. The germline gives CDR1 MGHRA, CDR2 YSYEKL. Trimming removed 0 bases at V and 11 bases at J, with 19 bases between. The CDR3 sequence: CASSQEGGAGPGAFF. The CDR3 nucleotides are TGCGCCAGCAGCCAAGAGGGGGGAGCGGGGCCGGGTGCTTTCTTT.

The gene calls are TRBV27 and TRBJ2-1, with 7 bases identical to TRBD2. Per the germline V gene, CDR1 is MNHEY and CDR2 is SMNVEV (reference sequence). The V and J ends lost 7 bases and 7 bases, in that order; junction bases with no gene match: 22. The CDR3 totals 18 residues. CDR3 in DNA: TGTGCCAGCACCAGGACGGGGGTTTGGTCTAGCGGAGGGAATGAGCAGTTCTTC. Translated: CASTRTGVWSSGGNEQFF.

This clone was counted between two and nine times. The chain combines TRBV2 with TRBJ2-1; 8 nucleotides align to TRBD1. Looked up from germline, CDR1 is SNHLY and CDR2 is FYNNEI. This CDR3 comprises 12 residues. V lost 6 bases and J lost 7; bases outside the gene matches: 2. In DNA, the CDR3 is TGTGCCAGCAGGACAGGGGAGAATGAGCAGTTCTTC. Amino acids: CASRTGENEQFF.

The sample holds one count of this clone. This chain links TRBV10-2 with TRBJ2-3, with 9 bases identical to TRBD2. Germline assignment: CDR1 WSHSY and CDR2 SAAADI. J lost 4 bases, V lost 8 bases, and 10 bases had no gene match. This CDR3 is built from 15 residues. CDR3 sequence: CASVGAGGGADTQYF. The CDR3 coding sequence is TGCGCCAGCGTGGGGGCGGGAGGGGGAGCAGATACGCAGTATTTT.

The CDR3 coding sequence is TGCGCCAGCAGCCAAGAAACGGGGACAGGGCTATCCTATGGCTACACCTTC. This translates into CASSQETGTGLSYGYTF. The genes are TRBV4-3 and TRBJ1-2; the match to TRBD1 covers 9 bases. The CDR3 extends over 17 amino acids. The ends lost 0 bases at V and 4 bases at J; junction bases unmatched: 9. CDR1 and CDR2 (germline): LGHNA, YSLEER.

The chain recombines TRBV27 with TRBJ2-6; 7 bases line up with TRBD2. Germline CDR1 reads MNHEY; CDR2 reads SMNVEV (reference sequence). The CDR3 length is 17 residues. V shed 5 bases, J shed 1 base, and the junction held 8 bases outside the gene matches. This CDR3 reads CASSPPGLVSGANVLTF. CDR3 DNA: TGTGCCAGCAGTCCGCCAGGACTAGTGTCTGGGGCCAACGTCCTGACTTTC.

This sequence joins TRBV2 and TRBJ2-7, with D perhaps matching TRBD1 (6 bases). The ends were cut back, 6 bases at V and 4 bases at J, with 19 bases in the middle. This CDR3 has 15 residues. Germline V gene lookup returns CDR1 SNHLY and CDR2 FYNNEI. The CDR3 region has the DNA TGTGCCAGCAGATTTTTTGGGACACCACCATACGAGCAGTACTTC. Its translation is CASRFFGTPPYEQYF. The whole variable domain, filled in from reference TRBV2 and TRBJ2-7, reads EPEVTQTPSHQVTQMGQEVILRCVPISNHLYFYWYRQILGQKVEFLVSFYNNEISEKSEIFDDQFSVERPDGSNFTLKIRSTKLEDSAMYFCASRFFGTPPYEQYFGPGTRLTVT.

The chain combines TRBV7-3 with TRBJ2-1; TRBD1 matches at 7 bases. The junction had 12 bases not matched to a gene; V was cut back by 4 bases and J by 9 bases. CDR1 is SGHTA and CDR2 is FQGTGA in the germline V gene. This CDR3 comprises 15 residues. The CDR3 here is CASSSDRQGGLEQFF. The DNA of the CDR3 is TGTGCCAGCAGCTCTGATAGACAGGGTGGTCTTGAGCAGTTCTTC.

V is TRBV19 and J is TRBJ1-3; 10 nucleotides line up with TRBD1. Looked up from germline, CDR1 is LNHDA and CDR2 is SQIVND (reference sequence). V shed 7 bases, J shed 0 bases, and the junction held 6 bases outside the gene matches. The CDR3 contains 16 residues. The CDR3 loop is CASTPGQGSSGNTIYF. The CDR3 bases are TGTGCCAGTACCCCGGGACAGGGGAGCTCTGGAAACACCATATATTTT.

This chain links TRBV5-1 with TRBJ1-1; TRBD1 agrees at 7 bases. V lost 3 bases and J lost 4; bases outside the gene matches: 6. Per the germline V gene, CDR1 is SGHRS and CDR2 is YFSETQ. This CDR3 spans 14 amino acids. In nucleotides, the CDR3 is TGCGCCAGCAGCTCAGACAGGGTTTTCACTGAAGCTTTCTTT. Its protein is CASSSDRVFTEAFF.

CDR3 sequence (DNA): TGTGCCAGCAGCCCGGGGCGCGAGAATTCACCCCTCCACTTT. Its protein product is CASSPGRENSPLHF. The V and J genes are TRBV5-4 and TRBJ1-6, with a weak D call TRBD1 (5 bases). Trimming left V 4 bases short and J 7 bases short, with 12 bases between. Germline V gene lookup returns CDR1 SGHNT and CDR2 YYREEE (reference sequence). The CDR3 sequence is 14 residues long.

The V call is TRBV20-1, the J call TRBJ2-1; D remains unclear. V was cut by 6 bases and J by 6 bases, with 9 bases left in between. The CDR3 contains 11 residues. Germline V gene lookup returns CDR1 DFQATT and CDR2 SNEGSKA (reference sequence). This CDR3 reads CSAPRFNEQFF. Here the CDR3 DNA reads TGCAGTGCCCCAAGGTTCAATGAGCAGTTCTTC.

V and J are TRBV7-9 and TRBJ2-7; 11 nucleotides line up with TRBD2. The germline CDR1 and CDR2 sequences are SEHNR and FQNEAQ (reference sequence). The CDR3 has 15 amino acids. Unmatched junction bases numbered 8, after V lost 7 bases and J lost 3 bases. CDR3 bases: TGTGCCAGCAAAGAGCTAGCGGGGGGAGACTACGAGCAGTACTTC. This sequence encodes CASKELAGGDYEQYF. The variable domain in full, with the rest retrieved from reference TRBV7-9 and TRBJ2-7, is DTGVSQNPRHKITKRGQNVTFRCDPISEHNRLYWYRQTLGQGPEFLTYFQNEAQLEKSRLLSDRFSAERPKGSFSTLEIQRTEQGDSAMYLCASKELAGGDYEQYFGPGTRLTVT.